This passage covers 25 T cell receptor beta chains from one sample sequenced in a study of somatic mutations in cytotoxic T cells in rheumatoid arthritis. The assay was immunoSEQ multiplex PCR, and TCRdb's table has in-frame clones only and misses some. The data contain over 15,000 clones, over 75% of them seen just once; the ten biggest clones take up around 15%. The specimen sequenced was CD8+ T cells sorted from blood. The receptors derive from an adult with rheumatoid arthritis.

The V and J genes are TRBV30 and TRBJ2-7; D call uncertain. V gave up 0 bases and J gave up 3 bases, with 9 bases separating them. CDR1 and CDR2 (germline): GTSNPN, SVGIG (reference sequence). The CDR3 contains 13 residues. The CDR3 here is CAWSVKGNYEQYF. For the CDR3, the DNA is TGTGCCTGGAGTGTAAAGGGAAACTACGAGCAGTACTTC.

The gene calls are TRBV6-6 and TRBJ2-5; TRBD1 might be the D (6 bases). CDR1 and CDR2 from the germline V gene are MNHNY and SVGAGI (reference sequence). The CDR3 consists of 16 residues. V gave up 5 bases and J gave up 3 bases, with 19 bases separating them. The CDR3 nucleotides read TGTGCCAGCAGTCCTGGACAGACTTCCCTGAAAGAGACCCAGTACTTC. Translated: CASSPGQTSLKETQYF.

The V call is TRBV9, the J call TRBJ1-1, with a tentative D call TRBD1 (6 bases). The germline CDR1 and CDR2 sequences are SGDLS and YYNGEE. Trimming pared 10 bases from V and 0 bases from J, leaving 22 bases between. This CDR3 is 16 amino acids long. In nucleotides, the CDR3 is TGTGCCCACCTGATCGTAGGGGGGGAAATGAACACTGAAGCTTTCTTT. The encoded protein is CAHLIVGGEMNTEAFF.

The V and J genes are TRBV5-1 and TRBJ2-3; 14 nucleotides line up with TRBD2. This CDR3 is 16 amino acids long. V was pared by 5 bases and J by 6 bases, with 8 bases of the junction left unmatched. CDR1 SGHRS and CDR2 YFSETQ come from the germline V gene. This CDR3 reads CASRGLAGAQGDTQYF. The CDR3 DNA sequence: TGCGCCAGCAGGGGACTAGCGGGGGCCCAAGGGGATACGCAGTATTTT. Supplemented by reference TRBV5-1 and TRBJ2-3, the full variable domain reads KAGVTQTPRYLIKTRGQQVTLSCSPISGHRSVSWYQQTPGQGLQFLFEYFSETQRNKGNFPGRFSGRQFSNSRSEMNVSTLELGDSALYLCASRGLAGAQGDTQYFGPGTRLTVL.

The chain has TRBV4-3 and TRBJ1-1, with 7 bases fitting TRBD1. This CDR3 is built from 16 residues. Trimming took 0 bases from V and 3 from J; bases not matched to a gene: 7. Germline V gives CDR1 LGHNA, CDR2 YSLEER. DNA for the CDR3: TGCGCCAGCAGCCAAGATTTCGCAGGGGGGGACACTGAAGCTTTCTTT. Its translation: CASSQDFAGGDTEAFF.

The rearrangement joins TRBV19 to TRBJ2-1; D not resolved. Trimming removed 2 bases at V and 0 bases at J, with 11 bases between. Germline V lookup: CDR1 LNHDA, CDR2 SQIVND (reference sequence). This CDR3 comprises 16 residues. CDR3: CASSIMAASSYNEQFF. CDR3 bases: TGTGCCAGTAGTATAATGGCAGCGTCCTCCTACAATGAGCAGTTCTTC.

The rearrangement joins TRBV7-3 to TRBJ2-3, with 8 bases lining up with TRBD1. Trimming removed 5 bases from V and 1 base from J; junction bases left unmatched: 2. Germline CDR1 and CDR2: SGHTA and FQGTGA. CDR3 length: 14 amino acids. The CDR3 sequence: CASSGTGGTDTQYF. The CDR3 DNA sequence: TGTGCCAGCAGCGGGACAGGAGGCACAGATACGCAGTATTTT. Full variable domain (rest looked up from reference TRBV7-3 and TRBJ2-3): GAGVSQTPSNKVTEKGKYVELRCDPISGHTALYWYRQSLGQGPEFLIYFQGTGAADDSGLPNDRFFAVRPEGSVSTLKIQRTERGDSAVYLCASSGTGGTDTQYFGPGTRLTVL.

The V call is TRBV7-8, the J call TRBJ2-3; 10 bases align to TRBD1. V lost 6 bases, J lost 2 bases, and 14 bases stayed unmatched. The CDR3 sequence is 18 residues long. CDR1 is SGHVS and CDR2 is FQNEAQ in the germline V gene. The CDR3 region is CASSPLGKTGGTTDTQYF. CDR3 nucleotide sequence: TGTGCCAGCAGTCCTCTTGGAAAGACAGGGGGCACCACAGATACGCAGTATTTT.

The rearrangement uses TRBV4-1 and TRBJ2-2; D is uncertain. The CDR3 extends over 14 amino acids. Germline CDR1 reads MGHRA; CDR2 reads YSYEKL. Trimming shortened V by 0 bases and J by 6 bases, and 8 bases separated the two germline ends. The CDR3 DNA sequence: TGCGCCAGCAGCCAAGACCCCGGCCCCGGGGAGCTGTTTTTT. It codes for CASSQDPGPGELFF.

This chain links TRBV27 with TRBJ2-7; the match to TRBD2 covers 8 bases. This CDR3 has 17 residues. Germline CDR1 and CDR2: MNHEY and SMNVEV (reference sequence). After removal of 2 bases from V and 3 bases from J, the junction contained 12 bases not matched to a gene. This CDR3 is CASSLRGGNQNVYEQYF. The CDR3 nucleotides are TGTGCCAGCAGTTTACGCGGGGGGAACCAAAACGTCTACGAGCAGTACTTC.

This clone was recorded a few times. The genes are TRBV4-2 and TRBJ2-7; D ambiguous. V was cut by 2 bases and J by 3 bases, with 5 bases left in between. This CDR3 comprises 12 residues. CDR1 and CDR2 from the germline V gene are LGHNA and YNFKEQ. The DNA of the CDR3 is TGTGCCAGCAGCCAATCAGGCTACGAGCAGTACTTC. It is translated as CASSQSGYEQYF.

This chain links TRBV2 with TRBJ1-4, with unresolved D. Germline-derived CDR1 and CDR2 are SNHLY and FYNNEI. This CDR3 comprises 14 residues. Trimming took off 2 bases at V and 2 bases at J, with 6 bases between the two ends. The CDR3 region has the DNA TGTGCCAGCAGTGAATTAGCGACTAATGAAAAACTGTTTTTT. This codes for CASSELATNEKLFF. Variable domain in full (rest from reference TRBV2 and TRBJ1-4): EPEVTQTPSHQVTQMGQEVILRCVPISNHLYFYWYRQILGQKVEFLVSFYNNEISEKSEIFDDQFSVERPDGSNFTLKIRSTKLEDSAMYFCASSELATNEKLFFGSGTQLSVL.

To note about this clone: Other DNA sequences in the same sample also yield this CDR3. The chain carries TRBV9 and TRBJ1-4, with no clear D. The CDR3 has 15 amino acids. V lost 2 bases and J 0 bases, leaving 8 bases between the germline ends. Per the germline V gene, CDR1 is SGDLS and CDR2 is YYNGEE. CDR3 coding DNA: TGTGCCAGCAGCGTGGGCGGCGCAACTAATGAAAAACTGTTTTTT. It yields the protein CASSVGGATNEKLFF.

The chain uses TRBV11-2 and TRBJ1-1; D gene ambiguous. This CDR3 has 15 residues. Germline V CDR1 and CDR2: SGHAT, FQNNGV. V dropped 0 bases and J dropped 5 bases, with 13 bases sitting between them. The CDR3 region has the DNA TGTGCCAGCAGCTTAGACCCACTCGTTATGACTGAAGCTTTCTTT. Translation gives CASSLDPLVMTEAFF.

The chain employs TRBV19 and TRBJ2-7; TRBD1 aligns across 8 bases. J lost 5 bases, V lost 3 bases, and 6 bases had no gene match. The CDR3 spans 14 residues. From germline, CDR1 is LNHDA and CDR2 SQIVND (reference sequence). The CDR3 region is CASSIGQGSHEQYF. The CDR3 DNA reads TGTGCCAGTAGTATCGGACAGGGAAGTCACGAGCAGTACTTC.

The V call is TRBV21-1, the J call TRBJ2-2; no check of the table's D call, TRBD2, against the DNA was made. TRBV21-1 is a pseudogene locus. The CDR3 length is 17 residues. The CDR3 DNA is TGTGCCAGCAGCAAAGGGACTAGCGGGGGGACGACCGGGGAGCTGTTTTTT. Amino acids: CASSKGTSGGTTGELFF.

This sequence joins TRBV4-3 and TRBJ2-7; tentative D call: TRBD2 (7 bases). There are 16 residues in the CDR3. V lost 0 bases to trimming and J lost 2 bases, with 14 bases between them. Germline V gene lookup returns CDR1 LGHNA and CDR2 YSLEER. The CDR3 loop reads CASSQDLGGGAYEQYF. The CDR3 coding sequence is TGCGCCAGCAGCCAAGATTTGGGAGGGGGGGCCTACGAGCAGTACTTC.

The chain uses TRBV5-1 and TRBJ1-1; D is perhaps TRBD1 (5 bases). Trimming took off 4 bases at V and 6 bases at J, with 19 bases between the two ends. The germline CDR1 and CDR2 sequences are SGHRS and YFSETQ. The CDR3 has 15 residues. CDR3: CASSQNRDFGAEAFF. In nucleotides, the CDR3 is TGCGCCAGCAGCCAGAACCGGGACTTCGGCGCTGAAGCTTTCTTT.

This chain links TRBV9 with TRBJ2-3, with no clear D. This CDR3 spans 16 amino acids. Trimming stripped 0 bases from V and 0 bases from J, with 11 bases between. Germline V gene lookup returns CDR1 SGDLS and CDR2 YYNGEE. The CDR3 sequence is CASSVDGGRSTDTQYF. The CDR3 DNA is TGTGCCAGCAGCGTAGATGGCGGCAGGAGCACAGATACGCAGTATTTT.

The chain recombines TRBV6-6 with TRBJ1-1, with D hard to call. CDR3 length: 15 amino acids. V gave up 6 bases and J gave up 4 bases, with 18 bases separating them. In germline, CDR1 is MNHNY, CDR2 SVGAGI (reference sequence). For the CDR3, the DNA is TGTGCCAGCAGCTCCCCCGGGTGGGAGACCACTGAAGCTTTCTTT. This gives the protein CASSSPGWETTEAFF.

V usage is TRBV5-1 and J usage is TRBJ2-3; possible D gene TRBD1, 6 bases. From germline, CDR1 is SGHRS and CDR2 YFSETQ. The CDR3 loop spans 15 amino acids. The V gene lost 2 bases and the J gene lost 0 bases, with 10 bases spanning the gap. The CDR3 protein is CASSFTGTSTDTQYF. For the CDR3, the DNA is TGCGCCAGCAGCTTCACCGGGACAAGCACAGATACGCAGTATTTT.

This clone occurred once. The J gene is TRBJ2-5, the V gene TRBV2; no clear D gene. CDR1 and CDR2 from the germline V gene are SNHLY and FYNNEI. The CDR3 totals 11 residues. V lost 8 bases to trimming and J lost 11 bases, with 15 bases between them. CDR3 loop: CASQGRLEQYF. In DNA, the CDR3 is TGTGCCAGCCAAGGCCGCCTAGAGCAGTACTTC. Full variable domain (outside the CDR3, taken from reference TRBV2 and TRBJ2-5): EPEVTQTPSHQVTQMGQEVILRCVPISNHLYFYWYRQILGQKVEFLVSFYNNEISEKSEIFDDQFSVERPDGSNFTLKIRSTKLEDSAMYFCASQGRLEQYFGPGTRLLVL.

This clone has just a few counts. The rearrangement links TRBV7-3 to TRBJ1-6, with D unresolved. Germline CDR1 SGHTA, CDR2 FQGTGA. V was trimmed by 5 bases and J by 10 bases, leaving 12 bases between them. The CDR3 runs to 13 residues. This chain's CDR3 is CASSLLLKSPLHF. The CDR3 nucleotides are TGTGCCAGCAGCCTTCTTCTAAAATCACCCCTCCACTTT.

This chain connects TRBV2 to TRBJ1-1; 7 bases are shared with TRBD1. Germline assignment: CDR1 SNHLY and CDR2 FYNNEI. The CDR3 totals 15 residues. The V segment lost 4 bases and the J segment 3 bases; nucleotides outside the gene matches: 8. CDR3 nucleotide sequence: TGTGCCAGCAGTGGGGACACAACAGGGGACACTGAAGCTTTCTTT. Residues: CASSGDTTGDTEAFF.

This clone was observed a single time. The CDR3 spells CSVDPQRQETQYF. The DNA for the CDR3 is TGCAGCGTTGATCCGCAGCGCCAAGAGACCCAGTACTTC. The genes are TRBV29-1 and TRBJ2-5; the D is unclear. Between the trimmed V and J ends, which lost 3 bases and 1 base, there was a span of 9 bases. Germline loops: CDR1 SQVTM, CDR2 ANQGSEA. The CDR3 covers 13 residues.